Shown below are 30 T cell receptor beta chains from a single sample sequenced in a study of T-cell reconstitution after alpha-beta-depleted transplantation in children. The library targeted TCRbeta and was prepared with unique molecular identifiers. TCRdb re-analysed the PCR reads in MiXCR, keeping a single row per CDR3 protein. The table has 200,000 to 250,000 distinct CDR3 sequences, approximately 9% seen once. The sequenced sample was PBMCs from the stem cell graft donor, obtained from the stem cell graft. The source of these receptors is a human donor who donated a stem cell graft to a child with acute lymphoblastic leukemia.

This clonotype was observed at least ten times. The CDR3 reads CSASSLGNTEAFF. The CDR3 bases are TGCAGTGCTAGCTCCTTGGGAAACACTGAAGCTTTCTTT. The chain carries TRBV20-1 and TRBJ1-1; unclear D gene. CDR1 DFQATT and CDR2 SNEGSKA come from the germline V gene (reference sequence). The CDR3 extends over 13 amino acids. V lost 3 bases to trimming and J lost 2 bases, with 10 bases between them.

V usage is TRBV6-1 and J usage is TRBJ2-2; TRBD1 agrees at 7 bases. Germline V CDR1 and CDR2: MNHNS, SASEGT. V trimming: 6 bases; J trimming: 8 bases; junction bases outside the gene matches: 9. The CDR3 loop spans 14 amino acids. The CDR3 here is CASSHRQGWGELFF. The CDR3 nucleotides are TGTGCCAGCAGCCACAGACAGGGTTGGGGGGAGCTGTTTTTT.

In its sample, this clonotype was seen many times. The CDR3 coding sequence is TGCAGCGTTGAAGATCGCGAGGCAGGGTACGGCTATGGCTACACCTTC. It translates to CSVEDREAGYGYGYTF. The chain employs TRBV29-1 and TRBJ1-2; D might be TRBD1 (5 bases). Germline lookup yields CDR1 SQVTM and CDR2 ANQGSEA. The CDR3 consists of 16 residues. With 0 bases removed from V and 4 bases from J, the gap between germline ends came to 18 bases.

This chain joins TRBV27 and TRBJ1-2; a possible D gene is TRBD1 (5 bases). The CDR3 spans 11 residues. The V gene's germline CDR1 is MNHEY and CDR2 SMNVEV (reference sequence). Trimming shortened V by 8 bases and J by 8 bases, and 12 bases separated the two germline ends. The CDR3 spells CASRSGVGYTF. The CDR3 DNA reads TGTGCCAGCCGATCGGGGGTCGGCTACACCTTC.

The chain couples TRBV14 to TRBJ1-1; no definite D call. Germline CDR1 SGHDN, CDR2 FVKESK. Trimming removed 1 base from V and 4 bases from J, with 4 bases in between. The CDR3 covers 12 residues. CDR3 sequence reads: CASSQVFTEAFF. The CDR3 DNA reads TGTGCCAGCAGCCAAGTTTTCACTGAAGCTTTCTTT. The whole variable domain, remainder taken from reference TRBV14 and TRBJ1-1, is EAGVTQFPSHSVIEKGQTVTLRCDPISGHDNLYWYRRVMGKEIKFLLHFVKESKQDESGMPNNRFLAERTGGTYSTLKVQPAELEDSGVYFCASSQVFTEAFFGQGTRLTVV.

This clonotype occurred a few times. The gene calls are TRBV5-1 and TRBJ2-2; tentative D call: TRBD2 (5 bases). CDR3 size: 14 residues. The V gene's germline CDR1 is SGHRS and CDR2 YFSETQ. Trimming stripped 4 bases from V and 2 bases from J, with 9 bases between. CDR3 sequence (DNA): TGCGCCAGCAGCGCGGGTCAAAACACCGGGGAGCTGTTTTTT. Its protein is CASSAGQNTGELFF.

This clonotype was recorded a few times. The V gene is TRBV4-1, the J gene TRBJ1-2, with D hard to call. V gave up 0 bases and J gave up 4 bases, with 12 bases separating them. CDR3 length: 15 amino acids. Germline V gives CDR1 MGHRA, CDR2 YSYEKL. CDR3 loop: CASSQERAQIYGYTF. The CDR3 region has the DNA TGCGCCAGCAGCCAAGAGCGGGCCCAGATCTATGGCTACACCTTC.

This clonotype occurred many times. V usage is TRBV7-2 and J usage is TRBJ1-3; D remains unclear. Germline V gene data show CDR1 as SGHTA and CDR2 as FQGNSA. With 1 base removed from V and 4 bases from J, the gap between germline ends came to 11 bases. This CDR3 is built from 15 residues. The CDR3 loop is CASSLVGTQGNTIYF. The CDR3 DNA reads TGTGCCAGCAGCTTAGTGGGCACTCAAGGAAACACCATATATTTT.

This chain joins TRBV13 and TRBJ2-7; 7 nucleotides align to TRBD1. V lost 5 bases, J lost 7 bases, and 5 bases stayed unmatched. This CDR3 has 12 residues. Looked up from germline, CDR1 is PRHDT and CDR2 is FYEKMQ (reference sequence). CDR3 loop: CASSGDRVEQYF. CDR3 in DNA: TGTGCCAGCAGCGGAGACAGGGTAGAGCAGTACTTC. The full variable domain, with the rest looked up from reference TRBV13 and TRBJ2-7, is AAGVIQSPRHLIKEKRETATLKCYPIPRHDTVYWYQQGPGQDPQFLISFYEKMQSDKGSIPDRFSAQQFSDYHSELNMSSLELGDSALYFCASSGDRVEQYFGPGTRLTVT.

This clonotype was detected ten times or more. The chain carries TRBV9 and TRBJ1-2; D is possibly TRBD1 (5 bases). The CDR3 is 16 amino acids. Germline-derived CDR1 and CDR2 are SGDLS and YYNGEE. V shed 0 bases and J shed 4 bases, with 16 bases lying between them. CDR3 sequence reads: CASSVEHGGVGYGYTF. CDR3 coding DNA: TGTGCCAGCAGCGTAGAACATGGAGGGGTGGGCTATGGCTACACCTTC.

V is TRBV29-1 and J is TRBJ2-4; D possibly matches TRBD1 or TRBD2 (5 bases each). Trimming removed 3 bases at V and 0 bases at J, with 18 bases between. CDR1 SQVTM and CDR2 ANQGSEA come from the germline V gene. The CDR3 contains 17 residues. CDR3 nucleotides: TGCAGCGTTGATGGGGTTTCGGGGCTCTTAGCCAAAAACATTCAGTACTTC. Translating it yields CSVDGVSGLLAKNIQYF.

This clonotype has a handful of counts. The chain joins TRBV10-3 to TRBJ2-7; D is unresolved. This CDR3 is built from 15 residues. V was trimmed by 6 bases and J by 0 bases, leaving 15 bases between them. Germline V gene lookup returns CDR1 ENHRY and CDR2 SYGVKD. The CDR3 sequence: CAIRASESSSYEQYF. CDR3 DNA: TGTGCCATCAGGGCCTCGGAGTCCAGCTCCTACGAGCAGTACTTC.

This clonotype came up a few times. CDR3 residues: CASSQDRGVMNTEAFF. The CDR3 nucleotides are TGCGCCAGCAGCCAAGATCGAGGGGTGATGAACACTGAAGCTTTCTTT. V gene TRBV4-1 combines with J gene TRBJ1-1, with D possibly matching TRBD1 (5 bases). CDR3 length equals 16 residues. Germline V gene sequence: CDR1 MGHRA, CDR2 YSYEKL. V was shortened by 0 bases and J by 0 bases, with 11 bases between the two germline ends.

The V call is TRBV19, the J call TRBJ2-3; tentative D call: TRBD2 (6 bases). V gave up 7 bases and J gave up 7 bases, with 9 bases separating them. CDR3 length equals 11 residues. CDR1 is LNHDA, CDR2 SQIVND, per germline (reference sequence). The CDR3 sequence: CASTRGNTQYF. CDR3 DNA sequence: TGTGCCAGTACCCGGGGGAATACGCAGTATTTT. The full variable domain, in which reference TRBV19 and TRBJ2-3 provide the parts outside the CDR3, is DGGITQSPKYLFRKEGQNVTLSCEQNLNHDAMYWYRQDPGQGLRLIYYSQIVNDFQKGDIAEGYSVSREKKESFPLTVTSAQKNPTAFYLCASTRGNTQYFGPGTRLTVL.

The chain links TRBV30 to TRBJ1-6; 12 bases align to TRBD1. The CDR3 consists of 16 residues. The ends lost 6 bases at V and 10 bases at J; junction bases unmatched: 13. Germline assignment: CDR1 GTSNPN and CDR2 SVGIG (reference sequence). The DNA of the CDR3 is TGTGCCTGTGTTCCGGGACAGGGGGCGGAAGGATCACCCCTCCACTTT. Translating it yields CACVPGQGAEGSPLHF.

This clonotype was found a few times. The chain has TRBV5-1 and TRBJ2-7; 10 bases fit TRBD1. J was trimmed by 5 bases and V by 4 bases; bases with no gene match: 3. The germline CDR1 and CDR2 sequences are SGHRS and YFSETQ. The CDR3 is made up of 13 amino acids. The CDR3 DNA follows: TGCGCCAGCAGCCCCGGACAGGGGGACGAGCAGTACTTC. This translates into CASSPGQGDEQYF. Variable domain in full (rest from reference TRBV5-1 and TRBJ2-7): KAGVTQTPRYLIKTRGQQVTLSCSPISGHRSVSWYQQTPGQGLQFLFEYFSETQRNKGNFPGRFSGRQFSNSRSEMNVSTLELGDSALYLCASSPGQGDEQYFGPGTRLTVT.

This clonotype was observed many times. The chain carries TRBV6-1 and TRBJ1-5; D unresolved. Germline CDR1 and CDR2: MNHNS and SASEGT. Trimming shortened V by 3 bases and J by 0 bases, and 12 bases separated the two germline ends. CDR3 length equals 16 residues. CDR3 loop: CASSDRVTSSNQPQHF. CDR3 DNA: TGTGCCAGCAGTGACCGGGTCACCTCTAGCAATCAGCCCCAGCATTTT.

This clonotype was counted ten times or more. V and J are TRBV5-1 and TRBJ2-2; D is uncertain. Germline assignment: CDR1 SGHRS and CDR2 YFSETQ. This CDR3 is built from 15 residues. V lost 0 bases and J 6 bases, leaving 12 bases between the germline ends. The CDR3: CASSLEIAIPGELFF. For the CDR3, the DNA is TGCGCCAGCAGCTTGGAAATAGCTATACCCGGGGAGCTGTTTTTT.

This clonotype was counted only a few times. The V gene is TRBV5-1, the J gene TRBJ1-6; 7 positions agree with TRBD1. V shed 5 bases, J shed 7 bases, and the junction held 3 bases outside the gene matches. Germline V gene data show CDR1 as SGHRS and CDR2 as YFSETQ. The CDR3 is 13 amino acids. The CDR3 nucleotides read TGCGCCAGCAGTGGGACAGAGAATTCACCCCTCCACTTT. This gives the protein CASSGTENSPLHF.

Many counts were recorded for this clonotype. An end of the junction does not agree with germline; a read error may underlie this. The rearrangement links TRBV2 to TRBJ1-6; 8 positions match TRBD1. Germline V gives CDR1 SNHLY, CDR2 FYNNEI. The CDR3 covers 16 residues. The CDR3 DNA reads TGTGCCAGCAGGGAAGGACAGGGCGGCTATAATTCACCCCTCCACTTT. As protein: CASREGQGGYNSPLHF.

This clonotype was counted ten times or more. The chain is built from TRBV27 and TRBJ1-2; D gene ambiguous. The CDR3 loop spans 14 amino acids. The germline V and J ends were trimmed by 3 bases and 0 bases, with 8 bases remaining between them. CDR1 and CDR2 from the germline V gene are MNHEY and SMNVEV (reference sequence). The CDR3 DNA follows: TGTGCCAGCAGTTTCGCCGGAGCTAACTATGGCTACACCTTC. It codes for CASSFAGANYGYTF.

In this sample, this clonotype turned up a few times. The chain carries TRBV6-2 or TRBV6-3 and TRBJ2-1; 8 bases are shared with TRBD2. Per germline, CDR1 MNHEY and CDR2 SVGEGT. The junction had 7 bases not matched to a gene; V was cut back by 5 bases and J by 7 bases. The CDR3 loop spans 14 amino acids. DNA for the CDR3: TGTGCCAGCAGTAGCGGGGGAGTGGGTAATGAGCAGTTCTTC. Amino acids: CASSSGGVGNEQFF.

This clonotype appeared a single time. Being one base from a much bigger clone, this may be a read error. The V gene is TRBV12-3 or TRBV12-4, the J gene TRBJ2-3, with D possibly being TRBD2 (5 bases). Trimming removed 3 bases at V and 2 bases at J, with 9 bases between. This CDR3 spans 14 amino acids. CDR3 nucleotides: TGTGCCAGCAGTTTTGTGGGAGTCACAGATACGCAGTATTTT. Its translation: CASSFVGVTDTQYF.

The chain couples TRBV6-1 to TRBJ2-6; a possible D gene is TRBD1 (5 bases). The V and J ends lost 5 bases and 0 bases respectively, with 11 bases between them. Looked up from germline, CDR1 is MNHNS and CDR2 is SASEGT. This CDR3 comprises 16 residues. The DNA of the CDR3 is TGTGCCAGCAGTCTTCGGACACCCTCTGGGGCCAACGTCCTGACTTTC. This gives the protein CASSLRTPSGANVLTF.

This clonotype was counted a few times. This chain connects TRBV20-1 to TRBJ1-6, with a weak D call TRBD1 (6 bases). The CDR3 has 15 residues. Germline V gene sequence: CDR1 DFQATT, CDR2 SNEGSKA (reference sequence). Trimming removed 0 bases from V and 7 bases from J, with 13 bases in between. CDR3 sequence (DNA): TGCAGTGCTAGAGACGGGGGCGCGGGGAATTCACCCCTCCACTTT. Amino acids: CSARDGGAGNSPLHF.

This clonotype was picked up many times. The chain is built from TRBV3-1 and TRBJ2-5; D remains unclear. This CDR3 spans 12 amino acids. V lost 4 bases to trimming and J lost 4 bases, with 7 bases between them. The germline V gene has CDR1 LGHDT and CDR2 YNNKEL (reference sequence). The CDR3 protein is CASSPSLETQYF. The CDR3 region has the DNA TGTGCCAGCAGCCCCTCCCTAGAGACCCAGTACTTC.

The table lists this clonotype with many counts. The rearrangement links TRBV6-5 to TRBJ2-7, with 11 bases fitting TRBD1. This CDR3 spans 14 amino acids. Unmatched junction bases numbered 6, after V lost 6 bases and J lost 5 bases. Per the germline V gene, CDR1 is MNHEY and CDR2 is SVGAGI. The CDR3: CASRPDRGPHEQYF. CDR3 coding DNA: TGTGCCAGCAGGCCGGACAGGGGGCCTCACGAGCAGTACTTC.

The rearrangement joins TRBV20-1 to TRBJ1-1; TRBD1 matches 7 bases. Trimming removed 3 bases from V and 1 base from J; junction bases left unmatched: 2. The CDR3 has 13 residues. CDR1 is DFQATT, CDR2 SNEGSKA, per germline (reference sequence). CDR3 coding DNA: TGCAGTGCTAGTAGGGGGCCGAACACTGAAGCTTTCTTT. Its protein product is CSASRGPNTEAFF.

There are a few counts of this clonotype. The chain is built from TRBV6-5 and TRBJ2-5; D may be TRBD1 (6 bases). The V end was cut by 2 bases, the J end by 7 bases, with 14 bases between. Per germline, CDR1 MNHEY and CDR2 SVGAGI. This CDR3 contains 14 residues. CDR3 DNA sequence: TGTGCCAGCAGTTACGGGGGCCTTTTGGGGACCCAGTACTTC. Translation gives CASSYGGLLGTQYF.

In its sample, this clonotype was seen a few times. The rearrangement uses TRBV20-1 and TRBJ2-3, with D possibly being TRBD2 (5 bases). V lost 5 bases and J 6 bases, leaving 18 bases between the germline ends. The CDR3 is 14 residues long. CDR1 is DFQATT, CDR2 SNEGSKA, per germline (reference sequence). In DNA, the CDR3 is TGCAGTGCTTTCCTAGCTCCCTATGGGGATACGCAGTATTTT. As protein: CSAFLAPYGDTQYF.